Sequencing of this T cell receptor (beta chain) was carried out in a study of T-cell reconstitution after alpha-beta-depleted transplantation in children. The study's findings and limits: The origin of alpha-beta T cells about two months after transplant was reportedly several hundred expanded graft clones. At the one-year point after transplant, T-cell counts and TCRbeta diversity were found to come mostly from T cells that had been newly produced. Surviving recipient T cells and intrathymic progenitors accounted for some patients' high TCRbeta diversity at day 60.

In the case of this clonotype: Its target is unknown. Its ends do not fully match the called genes, so a read error is possible.

The CDR3 runs to 12 residues. Unique molecular identifiers were built into the TCRbeta library. TCRdb ran MiXCR on the PCR reads and lists one entry per CDR3 protein. The sample records about 980,000 distinct CDR3 sequences, 25% to 35% being singletons. The clonotype comes from a boy younger than two who had a stem cell transplant for SCID, so the T cells may come from the graft donor. The chain carries TRBV12-3 or TRBV12-4 and TRBJ1-1; possibly TRBD1 for D (6 bases). This material consisted of PBMCs, mostly from graft donor cells, taken 360 days after TCRalphabeta/CD19-depleted stem cell transplant. The CDR3 region has the DNA TGTGCCAGCAGCCCATGGGACACCGAAGCTTTCTTT. It codes for CASSPWDTEAFF.